This entry lists 3 T cell receptor beta chains sequenced from one sample in a study of blood T cell repertoires in COVID-19. Measured with immunoSEQ multiplex PCR; TCRdb has only the in-frame clones, and not every one. The sample lists 80,000 to 95,000 clones; roughly 84% were seen once. Sequencing was performed on peripheral blood. The origin of the receptors is a woman at least 80 years old with active or convalescent COVID-19.

The V call is TRBV9, the J call TRBJ2-1, with 10 bases identical to TRBD2. This CDR3 region has 15 residues. V shed 0 bases, J shed 8 bases, and the junction held 5 bases outside the gene matches. The germline V gene encodes CDR1 SGDLS and CDR2 YYNGEE. The CDR3 DNA reads as TGTGCCAGCAGCGTAGGAACTAGCGGGATCTATGAGCAGTTCTTC. Translating it yields CASSVGTSGIYEQFF.

The chain links TRBV5-1 to TRBJ2-1; 10 bases agree with TRBD2. The CDR3 is 14 amino acids. J lost 14 bases, V lost 0 bases, and 8 bases had no gene match. Germline V gene sequence: CDR1 SGHRS, CDR2 YFSETQ. CDR3 nucleotide sequence: TGCGCCAGCAGCTTGGGGGCCGGGACTAGCGAGGAGTTCTTC. Translated: CASSLGAGTSEEFF.

The chain combines TRBV19 with TRBJ2-5, with no clear D. The germline V gene encodes CDR1 LNHDA and CDR2 SQIVND (reference sequence). The CDR3 is made up of 13 amino acids. V was trimmed by 4 bases and J by 5 bases, leaving 11 bases between them. The CDR3 sequence is CASSTLLQETQYF. The CDR3 bases are TGTGCCAGTAGTACCCTCCTTCAGGAGACCCAGTACTTC.